The 3 T cell receptor beta chains in this list originate from one sample, sequenced in a study of neurological immune-mediated disorders. TCRdb re-analysed the 5' RACE reads in MiXCR, keeping a single row per CDR3 protein. The sample shows tens of thousands of distinct CDR3 sequences, about a quarter of them seen only once. Sequencing was done on a sample of PBMCs. Receptor source: a woman in her 70s in good health.

This clonotype was recorded many times. The chain joins TRBV7-8 to TRBJ2-7; possibly TRBD1 for D (6 bases). Germline assignment: CDR1 SGHVS and CDR2 FQNEAQ. Trimming shortened V by 3 bases and J by 2 bases, and 11 bases separated the two germline ends. This CDR3 comprises 14 residues. CDR3 sequence: CASSLTGRAYEQYF. For the CDR3, the DNA is TGTGCCAGCAGCTTGACAGGACGAGCCTACGAGCAGTACTTC.

This clonotype was seen ten or more times. V gene TRBV20-1 combines with J gene TRBJ2-3; 8 bases line up with TRBD2. Looked up from germline, CDR1 is DFQATT and CDR2 is SNEGSKA (reference sequence). This CDR3 region has 16 residues. With 6 bases clipped from V and 4 bases from J, the junction kept 15 bases outside the gene matches. This chain's CDR3 is CSAGAGLSGTPDTQYF. The CDR3 DNA reads as TGCAGTGCGGGAGCTGGACTTAGCGGGACCCCAGATACGCAGTATTTT.

Concerning this clonotype itself: The final CDR3 position lacks the conserved phenylalanine or tryptophan, pointing to a likely read error. This chain links TRBV10-1 with TRBJ2-1; either TRBD1 or TRBD2 may fit D (5 bases each). Germline V gene sequence: CDR1 WNHNN, CDR2 SYGVQD (reference sequence). The CDR3 sequence is 13 residues long. Trimming cost V 7 bases and J 8 bases, with 15 bases left between them. The CDR3 sequence: CASMRDHSDEQFL. Here the CDR3 DNA reads TGCGCCAGCATGAGGGACCACTCGGATGAGCAGTTCCTC.